This TCR beta chain came from a study of control samples from healthy donors and cancer patients. Generated by immunoSEQ multiplex PCR, the TCRdb table keeps only in-frame clones and is missing some. The sample includes some 150,000 clones, 93% of them seen just once. The sample holds one count of this clone. Sequencing was carried out using blood. The origin of this receptor is a man aged 45-65 years in good health.

The CDR3 region is CASSLTPNYGYTF. CDR3 coding DNA: TGTGCCAGCAGTTTGACACCAAACTATGGCTACACCTTC. The chain carries TRBV27 and TRBJ1-2; D unclear. The V gene's germline CDR1 is MNHEY and CDR2 SMNVEV (reference sequence). The ends were cut back, 3 bases at V and 2 bases at J, with 7 bases in the middle. This CDR3 region has 13 residues.